This T cell receptor beta chain was documented in a study of T-cell memory formation after mild COVID-19 (dated by TCRdb to the early 2020s). Concerning the study at large: Most TCR sequence clusters were specific to one of the two donors. The cohort was made up of two young adult volunteers, one female and one male, who were previously healthy. In two donors, T-cell clones that expanded and contracted after mild COVID-19 were followed by sequencing TCRalpha and TCRbeta repertoires longitudinally. Points the paper makes about the study in general: Only two mild cases were covered in the study, and larger cohorts including severe cases with pre-infection samples were considered necessary. Contracting CD4+ clones appeared mostly in the CM and EM memory subsets, whereas CD8+ clones were enriched in EMRA. The second-wave clones that peaked on day 37 were not confirmed to be SARS-CoV-2 specific. Clones that contracted from day 15 to 85 showed balanced CD4/CD8 phenotypes, whereas a second wave of clones that expanded from day 15 to 37 leaned towards CD4+. Some responding clones were detected in pre-infection memory, suggesting pre-existing cross-reactive memory T cells joined the SARS-CoV-2 response.

Points on this clonotype: Its target antigen remains unknown. One base away there is no much larger clone; base qualities are not given.

Between the V and J ends, shortened by 6 bases and 1 base respectively, the junction contains 18 bases. CDR1 MNHNY and CDR2 SVGAGI were looked up in the germline V gene (reference sequence). From its cysteine to its phenylalanine, the CDR3 spans 16 amino acids. Only CDR3 DNA is held: 48 bases, read in frame from base 1. Ficoll-Paque density gradient centrifugation was the method used to isolate PBMCs. Sequencing relied on an Illumina NovaSeq 6000. TCRalpha and TCRbeta cDNA libraries were built by 5'RACE with constant-segment primers, adding sample barcodes and unique molecular identifiers. RNA was extracted from every sample with Trizol reagent. Amplification of the libraries took two PCR steps, and the second step added a second sample barcode plus Illumina TruSeq adapters. Sequencing of the libraries was done on an Illumina NovaSeq, producing 2 x 150 bp paired-end reads. The authors' analysis ran thus. The reads were demultiplexed and collapsed into UMI-guided consensus sequences using migec v1.2.7. Using mixcr v2.1.11, UMI consensuses were aligned to TRA and TRB V and J templates and then assembled into clonotypes. Clonotypes were classified as expanded or contracted when called significant by both edgeR and NoisET, with noise models trained on biological replicates. For edgeR calls, the cutoffs were a false discovery rate-adjusted p below 0.01 and a log2 fold-change threshold of 1. PCA with hierarchical clustering of max-normalized trajectories of the 1000 most abundant clonotypes was used as exploratory dynamics analysis. Separately sequenced CD4+ and CD8+ repertoires were used to assign a CD4 or CD8 phenotype to each responding clone. The raw public data were reprocessed by TCRdb itself: fastp quality trimming at Q25, MiXCR clonotype calling, in-frame beta chains only. CDR3 protein sequences are deduplicated, and each keeps its most common genes and DNA. The authors' filters were not applied to this entry. Across this sample there are approximately 340,000 distinct CDR3 sequences, with approximately 13% seen only once. Roughly a fifth of the sample belongs to the ten largest clones.

This sequence originates from a man in his late teens or twenties who had mild COVID-19 (a few samples of this study predate the infection). The sample titles of this study are shuffled in the database, so cell type and time point are left out; the donor was told from shared clones. Source material: PBMCs or a T cell subset sorted from them (not recorded which). This receptor chain uses TRBV6-6 and TRBJ1-2; 6 matching bases give a weak D call of TRBD1. CDR3 sequence: CASSPRGGGLNYGYTF. The DNA reads as follows: TGTGCCAGCAGCCCCCGGGGGGGGGGCCTTAACTATGGCTACACCTTC.